This T cell receptor (beta chain) was documented in a study of T cells in Graves' hyperthyroidism and ophthalmopathy (dated by TCRdb to about 2019). Regarding the complete study: Peripheral blood samples were taken at the time of initial diagnosis, prior to any treatment. To identify TCR V-J signatures that set the groups apart, the researchers used a discovery cohort of approximately 98 patients, made up of 40 to 45 with Graves' ophthalmopathy and about 60 with stable Graves' hyperthyroidism. TCR Vbeta CDR3 sequencing of 120 to 150 peripheral blood samples (over 40 ophthalmopathy, roughly 74 hyperthyroidism and roughly 17 progressor patients) is reported in the paper. The 100 or so discovery patients were randomly split 7:3 into training and test sets. Once sampling was done, hyperthyroidism patients were given methimazole at a starting dose of 30 mg daily, whereas ophthalmopathy patients were given high-dose intravenous methylprednisolone. Whether ophthalmopathy could be predicted prospectively was tested in an independent validation cohort made up of 18 hyperthyroidism patients plus 17 patients who later progressed to ophthalmopathy. In addition, the study compared T-cell repertoires in thyroid tissue and in blood from roughly six Graves' hyperthyroidism patients. The full study reports these points: In validation, progression to ophthalmopathy was predicted by the model with about 70% sensitivity and nearly 75% specificity, a median of roughly six months before onset. Sample size was not statistically predetermined, and investigators were not blinded to group allocation. In cross-validation, a model built on a 13 V-J signature told ophthalmopathy apart from stable hyperthyroidism with under 90% sensitivity and roughly 83% specificity, and in testing the same model reached 80%/75%. Blood samples also contained most of the expanded thyroid clonotypes (frequency above 0.001), which suggests that blood repertoires may reflect thyroid immune responses.

TCR beta CDR3 regions were amplified from RNA transcripts. The first round of RT-PCR for the TCR CDR3 was performed with the HTBI primer set and the Qiagen OneStep RT-PCR kit. The libraries were constructed in a second round of multiplex PCR and then size-selected and purified. Paired-end sequencing of the libraries was performed with 100 bp reads on an Illumina HiSeq2000. Concerning the study's data processing: SOAPnuke was used to process the raw data, removing reads that contained adapters or uncalled bases, had a mean Phred below 15, or lacked an exact match to the constant primer or identifier. COPE v1.2.5 was used to merge high-quality paired reads, and clonotypes were defined as unique nucleotide sequences. MiTCR v1.1 was used to align clonotypes to the IMGT TRBV, TRBD and TRBJ reference segments. The analysis was restricted to V-J combinations with a frequency above 0.0001, which together covered roughly 99% of the repertoires. The TCS score was defined as the ratio of F50 (clonal expansion) to E x V (chaos), calculated using BLOSUM62-based TCRdist between CDR3 peptides within each V-J. Welch's t-statistics and random forest reduced 514 V-J features to roughly 13, which were used in a naive Bayes classifier (R e1071). TCRdb redid the processing of the public reads, applying fastp at Q25 and MiXCR, and retained in-frame beta chains. Here each entry gathers all rows of one CDR3 protein and keeps the most common genes and DNA. The V and J calls were determined by TCRdb, not by the authors. This sample is represented by about 500,000 distinct CDR3 sequences; about 16% of them were singletons. The top ten hold approximately 30% of the sample.

About this clonotype itself: The antigen it recognizes is unknown. No quality values exist for individual bases; no much larger clone is one base distant.

Ophthalmopathy patients had moderately to severely active disease, with a Clinical Activity Score of 3 or more, a NOSPECS grade of 4 or more, and a disease duration of less than 3 months. Patients with uncontrolled infections, other autoimmune diseases, pregnancy or lactation were excluded. Clinical symptoms, serum thyroxine and TRAb, thyroid ultrasound, and orbital computed tomography formed the basis for the diagnoses. PBMCs were isolated from 8 to 10 ml of fresh peripheral blood by Ficoll-Paque density gradient centrifugation. Total RNA was extracted with Trizol reagent, and quality was checked on an Agilent 2100 Bioanalyzer. The germline V gene (reference sequence) supplies CDR1 SEHNR and CDR2 FQNEAQ. The junction shows trimming of 5 bases on V and 12 bases on J, plus 20 bases between the germline ends. The CDR3 measures 14 amino acids from cysteine to phenylalanine. Only the CDR3 part of the read is kept: 42 bases, read in frame from the first base.

The sample consisted of blood. This chain joins TRBV7-9 to TRBJ2-1; the D segment might be TRBD1 or TRBD2, since each matches 6 bases. The source is a woman younger than 45 with Graves' ophthalmopathy. The encoded CDR3 is CASSPPGEVGGQFF. The nucleotide sequence reads TGTGCCAGCAGCCCTCCAGGGGAGGTAGGCGGGCAGTTCTTC.